Following are 8 T cell receptor beta chains from one sample sequenced in a study of blood T cell repertoires in COVID-19. The protocol was immunoSEQ multiplex PCR, while the TCRdb copy is restricted to in-frame clones and leaves out a portion. The sample carries under 85,000 clones, 80% to 85% recorded once. The sample comprised peripheral blood. Receptors originate from a human donor in a cohort sampled during active COVID-19.

V and J are TRBV10-2 and TRBJ1-1, with D unresolved. This CDR3 contains 16 residues. The V gene lost 6 bases and the J gene lost 1 base, with 18 bases spanning the gap. CDR1 is WSHSY and CDR2 is SAAADI in the germline V gene. The CDR3: CASRPPDTRPNTEAFF. As DNA, the CDR3 is TGCGCCAGCAGACCCCCAGATACACGTCCGAACACTGAAGCTTTCTTT.

The sample holds one count of this clone. V and J are TRBV20-1 and TRBJ1-4; D call uncertain. Looked up from germline, CDR1 is DFQATT and CDR2 is SNEGSKA (reference sequence). V dropped 2 bases and J dropped 5 bases, with 3 bases sitting between them. The CDR3 totals 11 residues. CDR3 sequence: CSARQNEKLFF. The CDR3 DNA reads as TGCAGTGCTAGACAGAATGAAAAACTGTTTTTT.

This chain joins TRBV20-1 and TRBJ2-3, with 9 nucleotides matching TRBD1. The CDR3 runs to 16 residues. With V trimmed by 3 bases and J by 5 bases, 12 bases remained unmatched. Germline V lookup: CDR1 DFQATT, CDR2 SNEGSKA (reference sequence). The CDR3 bases are TGCAGTGCTAGTTTATACGGGGACAGGGTGGTAGATACGCAGTATTTT. Its protein product is CSASLYGDRVVDTQYF.

CDR3 protein: CASRGDRGSYEQYF. CDR3 nucleotides: TGTGCCAGCCGCGGGGACAGGGGGTCCTACGAGCAGTACTTC. The chain carries TRBV7-8 and TRBJ2-7, with 11 bases aligning to TRBD1. The germline V gene encodes CDR1 SGHVS and CDR2 FQNEAQ. The V and J ends lost 8 bases and 1 base, in that order; junction bases with no gene match: 4. This CDR3 has 14 amino acids.

V and J are TRBV27 and TRBJ1-1, with 7 bases fitting TRBD1. The J segment lost 0 bases and the V segment lost 5 bases, leaving 12 bases of the junction unmatched. This CDR3 is built from 17 residues. Germline assignment: CDR1 MNHEY and CDR2 SMNVEV (reference sequence). In DNA form, the CDR3 reads TGTGCCAGCAGTCCTACTTGGACAGGCGCCATGAACACTGAAGCTTTCTTT. Translated: CASSPTWTGAMNTEAFF.

The chain is built from TRBV28 and TRBJ1-5; TRBD1 might be the D (5 bases). The CDR3 covers 13 residues. Germline assignment: CDR1 MDHEN and CDR2 SYDVKM. The V end was cut by 7 bases, the J end by 7 bases, with 14 bases between. CDR3 amino acids: CASTGTAKQPQHF. In DNA, the CDR3 is TGTGCCAGCACCGGGACTGCTAAACAGCCCCAGCATTTT.

The genes are TRBV7-8 and TRBJ1-1, with a weak D call TRBD1 (5 bases). The germline V gene encodes CDR1 SGHVS and CDR2 FQNEAQ. Trimming removed 4 bases from V and 4 bases from J, with 13 bases in between. The CDR3 contains 14 residues. The CDR3 coding sequence is TGTGCCAGCAGCTCTTTTCAGGGTGGCACTGAAGCTTTCTTT. Its protein product is CASSSFQGGTEAFF.

This clone was counted only a few times. The genes are TRBV9 and TRBJ2-1, with TRBD2 matching 10 bases. Trimming cost V 5 bases and J 4 bases; bases outside gene matches: 6. The CDR3 consists of 15 residues. In germline, CDR1 is SGDLS, CDR2 YYNGEE. The CDR3 coding sequence is TGTGCCAGCAGGGCTAGCGGGGGCCAATACAATGAGCAGTTCTTC. Translation gives CASRASGGQYNEQFF.